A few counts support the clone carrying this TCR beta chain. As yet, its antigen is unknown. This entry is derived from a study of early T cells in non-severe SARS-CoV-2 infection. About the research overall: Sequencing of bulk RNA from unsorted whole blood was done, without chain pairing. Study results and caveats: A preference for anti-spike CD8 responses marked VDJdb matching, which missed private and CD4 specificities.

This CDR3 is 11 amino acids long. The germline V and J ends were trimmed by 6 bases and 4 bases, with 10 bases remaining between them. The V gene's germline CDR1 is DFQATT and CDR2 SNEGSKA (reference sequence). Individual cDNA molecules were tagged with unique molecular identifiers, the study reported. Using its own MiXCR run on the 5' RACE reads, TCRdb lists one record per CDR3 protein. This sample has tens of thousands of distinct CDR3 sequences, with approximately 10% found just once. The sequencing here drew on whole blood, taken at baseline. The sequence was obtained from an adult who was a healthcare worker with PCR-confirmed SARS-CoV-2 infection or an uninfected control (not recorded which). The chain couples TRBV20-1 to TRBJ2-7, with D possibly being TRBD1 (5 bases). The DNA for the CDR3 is TGCAGTGCAAAGACAGTATACGAGCAGTACTTC. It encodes CSAKTVYEQYF.